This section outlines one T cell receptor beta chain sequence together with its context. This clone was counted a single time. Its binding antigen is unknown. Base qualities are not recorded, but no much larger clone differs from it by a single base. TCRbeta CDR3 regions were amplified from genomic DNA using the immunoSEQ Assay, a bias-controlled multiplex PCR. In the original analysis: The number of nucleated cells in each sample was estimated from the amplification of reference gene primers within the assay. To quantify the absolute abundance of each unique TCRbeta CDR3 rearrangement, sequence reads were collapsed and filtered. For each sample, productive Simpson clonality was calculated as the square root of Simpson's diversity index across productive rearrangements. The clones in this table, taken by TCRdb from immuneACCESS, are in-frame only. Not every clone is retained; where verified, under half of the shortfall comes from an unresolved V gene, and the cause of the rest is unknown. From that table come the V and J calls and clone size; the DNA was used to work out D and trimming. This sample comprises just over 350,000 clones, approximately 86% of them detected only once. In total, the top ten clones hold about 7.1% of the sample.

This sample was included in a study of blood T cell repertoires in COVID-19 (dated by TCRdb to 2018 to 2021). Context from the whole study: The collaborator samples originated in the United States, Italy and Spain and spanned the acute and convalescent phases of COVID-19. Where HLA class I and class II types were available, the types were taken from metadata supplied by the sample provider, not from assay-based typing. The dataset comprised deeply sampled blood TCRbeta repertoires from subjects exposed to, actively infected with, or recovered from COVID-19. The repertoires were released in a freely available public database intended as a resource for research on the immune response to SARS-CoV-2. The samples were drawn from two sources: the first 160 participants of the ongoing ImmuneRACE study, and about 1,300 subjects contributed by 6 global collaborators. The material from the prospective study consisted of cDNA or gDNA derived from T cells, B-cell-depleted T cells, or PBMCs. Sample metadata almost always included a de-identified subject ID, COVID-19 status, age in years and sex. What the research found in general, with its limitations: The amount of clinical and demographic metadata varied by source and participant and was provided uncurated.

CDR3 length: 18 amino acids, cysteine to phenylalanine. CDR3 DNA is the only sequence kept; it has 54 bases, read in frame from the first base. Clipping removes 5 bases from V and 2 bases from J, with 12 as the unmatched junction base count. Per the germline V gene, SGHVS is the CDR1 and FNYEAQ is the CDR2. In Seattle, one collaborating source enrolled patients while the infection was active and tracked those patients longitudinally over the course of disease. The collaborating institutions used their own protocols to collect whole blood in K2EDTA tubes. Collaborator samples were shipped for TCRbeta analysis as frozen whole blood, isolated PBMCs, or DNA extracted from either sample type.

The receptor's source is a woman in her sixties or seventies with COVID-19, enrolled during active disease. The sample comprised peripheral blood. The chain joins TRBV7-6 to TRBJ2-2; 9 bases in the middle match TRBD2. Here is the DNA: TGTGCCAGCAGCCAACGGAGGAGCGGGGGGACCAACACCGGGGAGCTGTTTTTT. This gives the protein CASSQRRSGGTNTGELFF.